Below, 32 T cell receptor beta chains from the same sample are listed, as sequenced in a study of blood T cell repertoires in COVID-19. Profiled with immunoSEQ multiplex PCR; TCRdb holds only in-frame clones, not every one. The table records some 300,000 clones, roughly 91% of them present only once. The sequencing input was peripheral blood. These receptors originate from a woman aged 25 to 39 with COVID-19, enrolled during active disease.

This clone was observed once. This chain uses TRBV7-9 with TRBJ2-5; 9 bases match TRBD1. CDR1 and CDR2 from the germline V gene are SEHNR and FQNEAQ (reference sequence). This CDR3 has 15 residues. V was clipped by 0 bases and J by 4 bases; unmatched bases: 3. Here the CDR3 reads CASSLAGTGIETQYF. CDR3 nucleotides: TGTGCCAGCAGCTTAGCCGGGACAGGGATAGAGACCCAGTACTTC.

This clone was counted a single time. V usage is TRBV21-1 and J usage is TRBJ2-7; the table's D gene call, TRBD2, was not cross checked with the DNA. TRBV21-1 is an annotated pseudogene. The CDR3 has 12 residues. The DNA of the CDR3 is TGTGCTCGGGGAGGGAGGATCTACGAGCAGTACGTC. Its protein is CARGGRIYEQYV.

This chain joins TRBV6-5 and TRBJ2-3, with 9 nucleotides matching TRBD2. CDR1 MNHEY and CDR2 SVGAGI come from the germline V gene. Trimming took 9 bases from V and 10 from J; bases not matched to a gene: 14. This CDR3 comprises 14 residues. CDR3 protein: CASFGGLAHAAQYF. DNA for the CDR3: TGTGCCAGTTTCGGGGGACTAGCCCATGCGGCGCAGTATTTT.

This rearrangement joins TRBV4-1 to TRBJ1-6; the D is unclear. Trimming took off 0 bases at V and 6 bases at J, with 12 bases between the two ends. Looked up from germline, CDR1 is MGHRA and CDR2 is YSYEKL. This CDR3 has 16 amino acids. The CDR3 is CASSQDLTWANSPLHF. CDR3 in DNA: TGCGCCAGCAGCCAAGATCTTACTTGGGCTAATTCACCCCTCCACTTT.

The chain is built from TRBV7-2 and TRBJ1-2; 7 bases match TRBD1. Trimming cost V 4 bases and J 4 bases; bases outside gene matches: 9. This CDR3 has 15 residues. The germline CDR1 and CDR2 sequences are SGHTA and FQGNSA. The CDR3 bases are TGTGCCAGCAGCTCTCCCAGAGGGGGCGGCTATGGCTACACCTTC. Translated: CASSSPRGGGYGYTF.

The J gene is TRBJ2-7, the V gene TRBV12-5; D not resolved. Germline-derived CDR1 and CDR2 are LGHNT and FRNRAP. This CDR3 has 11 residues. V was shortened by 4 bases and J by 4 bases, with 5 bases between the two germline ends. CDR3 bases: TGTGCTAGTGGTTCCTATTACGAGCAGTACTTC. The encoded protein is CASGSYYEQYF.

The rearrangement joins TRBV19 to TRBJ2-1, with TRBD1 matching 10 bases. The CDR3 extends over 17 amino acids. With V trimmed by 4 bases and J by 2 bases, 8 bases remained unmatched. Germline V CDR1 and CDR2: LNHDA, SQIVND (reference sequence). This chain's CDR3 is CASSTRGTGDAYNEQFF. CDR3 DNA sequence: TGTGCCAGTAGTACCCGCGGGACAGGGGACGCCTACAATGAGCAGTTCTTC.

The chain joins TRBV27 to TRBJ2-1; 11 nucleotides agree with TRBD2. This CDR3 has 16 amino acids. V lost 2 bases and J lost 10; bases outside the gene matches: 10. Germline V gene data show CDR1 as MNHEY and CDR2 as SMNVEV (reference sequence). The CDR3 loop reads CASSLVVSGGAGEQFF. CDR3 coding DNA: TGTGCCAGCAGTTTAGTTGTTAGCGGGGGGGCGGGGGAGCAGTTCTTC.

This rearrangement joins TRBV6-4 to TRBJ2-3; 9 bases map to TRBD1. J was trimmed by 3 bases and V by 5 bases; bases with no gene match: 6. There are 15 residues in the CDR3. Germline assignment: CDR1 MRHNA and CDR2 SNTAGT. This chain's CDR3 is CASSLTGGGTDTQYF. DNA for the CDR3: TGTGCCAGCAGTCTTACAGGGGGCGGTACAGATACGCAGTATTTT.

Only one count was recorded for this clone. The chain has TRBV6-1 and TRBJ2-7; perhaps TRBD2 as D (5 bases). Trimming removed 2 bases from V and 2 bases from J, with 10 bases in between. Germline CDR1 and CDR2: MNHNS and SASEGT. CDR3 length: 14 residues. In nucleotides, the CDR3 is TGTGCCAGCAGTGAAACTCGGAGGACCTACGAGCAGTACGTC. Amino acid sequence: CASSETRRTYEQYV.

DNA of the CDR3: TGCGCCAGCAGTGAGTCGAGTAATGAAAAACTGTTTTTT. Protein: CASSESSNEKLFF. V gene TRBV10-1 combines with J gene TRBJ1-4; D unclear. Germline loops: CDR1 WNHNN, CDR2 SYGVQD (reference sequence). V lost 0 bases and J 4 bases, leaving 3 bases between the germline ends. The CDR3 has 13 residues.

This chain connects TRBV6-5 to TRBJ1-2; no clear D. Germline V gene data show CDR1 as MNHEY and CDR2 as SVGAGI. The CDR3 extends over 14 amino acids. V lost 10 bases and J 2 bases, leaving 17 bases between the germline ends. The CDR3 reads CATTRLQRNYGYTF. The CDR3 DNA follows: TGTGCCACCACCCGCCTTCAGAGGAACTATGGCTACACCTTC.

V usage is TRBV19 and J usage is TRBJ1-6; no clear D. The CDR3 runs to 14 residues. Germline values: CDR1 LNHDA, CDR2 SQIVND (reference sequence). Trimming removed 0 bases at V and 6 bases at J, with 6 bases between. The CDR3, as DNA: TGTGCCAGTAGTATAGATGCGTTTAATTCACCCCTCCACTTT. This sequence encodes CASSIDAFNSPLHF.

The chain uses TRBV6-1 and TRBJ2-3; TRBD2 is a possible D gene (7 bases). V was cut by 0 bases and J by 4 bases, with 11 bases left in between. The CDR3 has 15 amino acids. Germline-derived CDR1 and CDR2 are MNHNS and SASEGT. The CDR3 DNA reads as TGTGCCAGCAGTGAAGCGGGGGGGCCCCCAGATACGCAGTATTTT. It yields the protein CASSEAGGPPDTQYF.

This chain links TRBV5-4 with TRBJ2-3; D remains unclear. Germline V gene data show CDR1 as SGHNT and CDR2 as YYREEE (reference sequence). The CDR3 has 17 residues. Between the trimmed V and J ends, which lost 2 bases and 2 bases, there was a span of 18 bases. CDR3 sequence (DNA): TGTGCCAGCAGCTTATTTTCAGGTCTTACCGCCACAGATACGCAGTATTTT. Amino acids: CASSLFSGLTATDTQYF. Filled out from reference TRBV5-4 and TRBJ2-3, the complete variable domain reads ETGVTQSPTHLIKTRGQQVTLRCSSQSGHNTVSWYQQALGQGPQFIFQYYREEENGRGNFPPRFSGLQFPNYSSELNVNALELDDSALYLCASSLFSGLTATDTQYFGPGTRLTVL.

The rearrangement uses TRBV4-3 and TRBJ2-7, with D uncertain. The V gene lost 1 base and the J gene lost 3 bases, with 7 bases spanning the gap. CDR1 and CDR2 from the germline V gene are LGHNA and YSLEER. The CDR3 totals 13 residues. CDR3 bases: TGCGCCAGCAGCCAAGGTAAATTCTACGAGCAGTACTTC. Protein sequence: CASSQGKFYEQYF.

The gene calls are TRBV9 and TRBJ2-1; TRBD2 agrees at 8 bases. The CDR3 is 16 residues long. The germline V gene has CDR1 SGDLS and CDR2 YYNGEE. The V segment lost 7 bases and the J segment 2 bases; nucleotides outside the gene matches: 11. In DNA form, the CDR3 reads TGTGCCAGCCGCCCCGGGGGGGCCCTAGCCTACAATGAGCAGTTCTTC. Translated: CASRPGGALAYNEQFF.

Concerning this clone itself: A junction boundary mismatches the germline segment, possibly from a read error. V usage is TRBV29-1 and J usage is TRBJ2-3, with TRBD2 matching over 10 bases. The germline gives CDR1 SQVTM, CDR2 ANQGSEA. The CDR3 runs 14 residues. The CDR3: CSVDISGGTGTQYF. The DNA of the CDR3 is TGCAGCGTTGATATTAGCGGGGGGACAGGTACGCAGTATTTT.

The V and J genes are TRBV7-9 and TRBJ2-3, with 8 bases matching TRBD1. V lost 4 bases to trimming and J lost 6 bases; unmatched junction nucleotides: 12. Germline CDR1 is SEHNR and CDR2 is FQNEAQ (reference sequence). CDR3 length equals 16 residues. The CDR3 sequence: CASSSFSKTGDDTQYF. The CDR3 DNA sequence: TGTGCCAGCAGCTCTTTCTCTAAGACAGGGGATGATACGCAGTATTTT.

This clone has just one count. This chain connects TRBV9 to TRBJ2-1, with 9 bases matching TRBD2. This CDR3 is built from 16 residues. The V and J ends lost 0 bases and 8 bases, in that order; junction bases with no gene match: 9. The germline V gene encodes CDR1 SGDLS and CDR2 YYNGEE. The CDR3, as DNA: TGTGCCAGCAGCGTAGCTGCGGGACTAGCTTACGATGAGCAGTTCTTC. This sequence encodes CASSVAAGLAYDEQFF.

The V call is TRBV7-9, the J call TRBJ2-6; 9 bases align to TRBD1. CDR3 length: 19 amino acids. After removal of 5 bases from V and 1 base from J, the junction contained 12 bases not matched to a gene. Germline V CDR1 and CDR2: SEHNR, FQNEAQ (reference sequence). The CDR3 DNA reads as TGTGCCAGCAGCCCCAGGCAGAGGGACAGGGCTTCTGGGGCCAACGTCCTGACTTTC. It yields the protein CASSPRQRDRASGANVLTF. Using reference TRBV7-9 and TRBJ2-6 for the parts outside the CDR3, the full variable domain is DTGVSQNPRHKITKRGQNVTFRCDPISEHNRLYWYRQTLGQGPEFLTYFQNEAQLEKSRLLSDRFSAERPKGSFSTLEIQRTEQGDSAMYLCASSPRQRDRASGANVLTFGAGSRLTVL.

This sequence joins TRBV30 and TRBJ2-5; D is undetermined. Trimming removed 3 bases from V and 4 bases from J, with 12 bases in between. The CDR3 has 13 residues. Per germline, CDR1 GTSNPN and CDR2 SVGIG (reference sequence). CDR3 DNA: TGTGCCTGGAGGAACTCGATCCCAGAGACCCAGTACTTC. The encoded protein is CAWRNSIPETQYF.

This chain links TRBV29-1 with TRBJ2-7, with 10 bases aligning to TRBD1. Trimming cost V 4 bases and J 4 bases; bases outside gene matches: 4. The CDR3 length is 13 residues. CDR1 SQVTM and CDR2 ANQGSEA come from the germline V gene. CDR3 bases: TGCAGCGTTGGCCGGGACAGGGGTTACGAGCAGTACGTC. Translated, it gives CSVGRDRGYEQYV.

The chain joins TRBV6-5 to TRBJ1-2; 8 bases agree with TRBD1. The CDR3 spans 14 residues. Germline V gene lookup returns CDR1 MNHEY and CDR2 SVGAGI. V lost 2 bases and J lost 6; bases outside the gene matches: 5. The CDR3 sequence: CASSYGQGSNGYTF. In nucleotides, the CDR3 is TGTGCCAGCAGTTACGGACAGGGAAGTAATGGCTACACCTTC.

This CDR3 is CASSLGQGVQPQHF. In nucleotides, the CDR3 is TGTGCCAGCAGCTTAGGACAGGGGGTTCAGCCCCAGCATTTT. This sequence joins TRBV7-2 and TRBJ1-5; 9 bases align to TRBD1. Trimming removed 1 base from V and 6 bases from J; junction bases left unmatched: 1. Looked up from germline, CDR1 is SGHTA and CDR2 is FQGNSA. This CDR3 is 14 amino acids long. Full variable domain (remainder filled in from reference TRBV7-2 and TRBJ1-5): GAGVSQSPSNKVTEKGKDVELRCDPISGHTALYWYRQSLGQGLEFLIYFQGNSAPDKSGLPSDRFSAERTGGSVSTLTIQRTQQEDSAVYLCASSLGQGVQPQHFGDGTRLSIL.

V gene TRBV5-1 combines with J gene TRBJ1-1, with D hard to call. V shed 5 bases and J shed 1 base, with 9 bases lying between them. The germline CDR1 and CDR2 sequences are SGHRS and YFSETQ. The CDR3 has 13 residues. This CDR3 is CASRGRENTEAFF. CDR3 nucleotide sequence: TGCGCCAGCAGAGGACGGGAGAACACTGAAGCTTTCTTT.

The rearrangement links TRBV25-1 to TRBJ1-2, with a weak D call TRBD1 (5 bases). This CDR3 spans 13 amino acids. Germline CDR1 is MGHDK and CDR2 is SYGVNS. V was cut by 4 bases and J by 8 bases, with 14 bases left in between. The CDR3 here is CASSVGGALGYTF. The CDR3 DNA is TGTGCCAGCAGTGTGGGTGGGGCGTTAGGCTACACCTTC.

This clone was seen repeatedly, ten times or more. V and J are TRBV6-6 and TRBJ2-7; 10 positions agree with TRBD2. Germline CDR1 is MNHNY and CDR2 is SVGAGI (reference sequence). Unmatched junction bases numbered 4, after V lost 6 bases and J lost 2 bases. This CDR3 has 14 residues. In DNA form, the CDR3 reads TGTGCCAGCAGCATAGCGGGGGGCCCCTACGAGCAGTACTTC. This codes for CASSIAGGPYEQYF.

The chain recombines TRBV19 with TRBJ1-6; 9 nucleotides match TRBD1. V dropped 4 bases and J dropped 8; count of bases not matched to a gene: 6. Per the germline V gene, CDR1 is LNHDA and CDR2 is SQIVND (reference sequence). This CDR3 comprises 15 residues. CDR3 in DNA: TGTGCCAGTAGTAAGGGACAGGGATTGGATTCACCCCTCCACTTT. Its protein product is CASSKGQGLDSPLHF.

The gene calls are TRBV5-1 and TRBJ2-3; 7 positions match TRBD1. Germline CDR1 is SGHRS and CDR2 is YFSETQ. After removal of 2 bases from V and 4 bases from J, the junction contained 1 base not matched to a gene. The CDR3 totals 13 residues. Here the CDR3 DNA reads TGCGCCAGCAGCTTAGGGGGCGCAGATACGCAGTATTTT. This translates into CASSLGGADTQYF.

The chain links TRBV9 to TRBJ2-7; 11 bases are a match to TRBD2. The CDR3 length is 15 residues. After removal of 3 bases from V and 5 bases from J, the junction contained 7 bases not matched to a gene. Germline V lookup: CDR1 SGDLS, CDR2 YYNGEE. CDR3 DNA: TGTGCCAGCAGCGCAATGACTAGCGGGATGGACGAGCAGTACTTC. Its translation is CASSAMTSGMDEQYF. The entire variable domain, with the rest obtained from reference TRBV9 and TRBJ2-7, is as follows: DSGVTQTPKHLITATGQRVTLRCSPRSGDLSVYWYQQSLDQGLQFLIQYYNGEERAKGNILERFSAQQFPDLHSELNLSSLELGDSALYFCASSAMTSGMDEQYFGPGTRLTVT.

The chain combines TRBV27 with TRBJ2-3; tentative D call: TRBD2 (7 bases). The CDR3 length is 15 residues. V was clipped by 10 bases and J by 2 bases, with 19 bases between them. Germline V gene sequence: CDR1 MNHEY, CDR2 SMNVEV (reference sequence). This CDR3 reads CATSRGGGYTDTQYF. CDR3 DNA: TGTGCCACAAGTAGGGGGGGCGGGTACACAGATACGCAGTATTTT.